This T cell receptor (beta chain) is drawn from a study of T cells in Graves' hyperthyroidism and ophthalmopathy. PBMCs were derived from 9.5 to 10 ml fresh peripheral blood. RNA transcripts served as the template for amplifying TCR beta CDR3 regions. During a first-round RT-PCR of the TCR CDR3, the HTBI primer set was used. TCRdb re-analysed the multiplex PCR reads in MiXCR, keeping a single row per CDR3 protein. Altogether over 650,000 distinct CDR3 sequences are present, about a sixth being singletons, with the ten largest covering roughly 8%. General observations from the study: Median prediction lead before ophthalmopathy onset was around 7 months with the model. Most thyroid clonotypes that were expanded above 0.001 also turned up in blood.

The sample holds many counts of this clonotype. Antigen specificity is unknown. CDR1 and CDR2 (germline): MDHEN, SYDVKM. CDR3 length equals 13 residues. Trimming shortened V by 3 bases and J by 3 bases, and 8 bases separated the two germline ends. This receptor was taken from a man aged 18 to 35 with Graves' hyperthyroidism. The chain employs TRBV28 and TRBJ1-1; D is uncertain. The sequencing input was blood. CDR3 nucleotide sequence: TGTGCCAGCAGTTTTAGGGTGTACACTGAAGCTTTCTTT. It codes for CASSFRVYTEAFF.